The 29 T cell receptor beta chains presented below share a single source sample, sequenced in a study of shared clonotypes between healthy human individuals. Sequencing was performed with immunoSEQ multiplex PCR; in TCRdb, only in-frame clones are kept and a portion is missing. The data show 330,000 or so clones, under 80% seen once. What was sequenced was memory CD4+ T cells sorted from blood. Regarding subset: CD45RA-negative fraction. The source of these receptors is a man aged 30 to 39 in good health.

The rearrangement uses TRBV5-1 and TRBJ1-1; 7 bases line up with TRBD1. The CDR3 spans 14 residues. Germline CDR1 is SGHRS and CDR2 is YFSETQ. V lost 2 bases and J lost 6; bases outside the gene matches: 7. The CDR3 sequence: CASSFADRPAEAFF. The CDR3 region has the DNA TGCGCCAGCAGCTTCGCGGACAGGCCAGCTGAAGCTTTCTTT.

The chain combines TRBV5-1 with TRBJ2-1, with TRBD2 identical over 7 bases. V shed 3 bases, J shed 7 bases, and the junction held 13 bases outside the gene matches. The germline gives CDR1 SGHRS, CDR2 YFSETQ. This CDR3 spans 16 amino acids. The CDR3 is CASSSLGGGRGNEQFF. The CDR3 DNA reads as TGCGCCAGCAGCTCCCTAGGCGGCGGGAGAGGTAATGAGCAGTTCTTC.

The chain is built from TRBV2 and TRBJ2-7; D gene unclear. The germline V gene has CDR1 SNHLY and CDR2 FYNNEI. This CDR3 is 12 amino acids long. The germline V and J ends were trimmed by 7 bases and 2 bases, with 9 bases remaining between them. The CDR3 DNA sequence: TGTGCCAGCAAGCGAGCGACCTACGAGCAGTACTTC. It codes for CASKRATYEQYF. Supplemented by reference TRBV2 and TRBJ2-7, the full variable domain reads EPEVTQTPSHQVTQMGQEVILRCVPISNHLYFYWYRQILGQKVEFLVSFYNNEISEKSEIFDDQFSVERPDGSNFTLKIRSTKLEDSAMYFCASKRATYEQYFGPGTRLTVT.

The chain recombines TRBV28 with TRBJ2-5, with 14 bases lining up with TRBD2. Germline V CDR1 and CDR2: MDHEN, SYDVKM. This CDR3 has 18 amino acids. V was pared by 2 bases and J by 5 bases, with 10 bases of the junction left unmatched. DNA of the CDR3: TGTGCCAGCAGTTTAGGTGGGACTAGCGGGAGCTTTCGGGAGACCCAGTACTTC. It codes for CASSLGGTSGSFRETQYF.

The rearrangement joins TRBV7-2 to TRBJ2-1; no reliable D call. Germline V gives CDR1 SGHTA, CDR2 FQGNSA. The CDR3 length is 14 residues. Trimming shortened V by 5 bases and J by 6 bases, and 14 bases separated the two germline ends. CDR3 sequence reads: CASSARSSFNEQFF. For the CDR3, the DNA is TGTGCCAGCAGCGCACGGTCCAGTTTCAATGAGCAGTTCTTC.

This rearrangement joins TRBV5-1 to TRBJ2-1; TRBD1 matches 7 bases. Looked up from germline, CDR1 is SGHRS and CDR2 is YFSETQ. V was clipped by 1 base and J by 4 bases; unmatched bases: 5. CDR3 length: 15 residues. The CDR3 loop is CASSLTGQSYNEQFF. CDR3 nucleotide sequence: TGCGCCAGCAGCTTGACGGGACAGAGTTACAATGAGCAGTTCTTC.

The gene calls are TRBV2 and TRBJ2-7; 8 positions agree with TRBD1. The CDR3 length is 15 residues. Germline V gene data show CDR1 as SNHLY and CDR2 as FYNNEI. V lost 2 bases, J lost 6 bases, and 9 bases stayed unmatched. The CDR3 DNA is TGTGCCAGCAGTGAATGGGGTCAGGGGGCAACCGAGCAGTACTTC. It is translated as CASSEWGQGATEQYF. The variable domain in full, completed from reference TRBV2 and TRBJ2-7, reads EPEVTQTPSHQVTQMGQEVILRCVPISNHLYFYWYRQILGQKVEFLVSFYNNEISEKSEIFDDQFSVERPDGSNFTLKIRSTKLEDSAMYFCASSEWGQGATEQYFGPGTRLTVT.

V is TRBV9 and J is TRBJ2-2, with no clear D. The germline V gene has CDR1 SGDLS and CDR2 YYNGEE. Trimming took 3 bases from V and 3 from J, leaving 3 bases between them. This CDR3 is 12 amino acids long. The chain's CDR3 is CASSEHTGELFF. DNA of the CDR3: TGTGCCAGCAGCGAACACACCGGGGAGCTGTTTTTT.

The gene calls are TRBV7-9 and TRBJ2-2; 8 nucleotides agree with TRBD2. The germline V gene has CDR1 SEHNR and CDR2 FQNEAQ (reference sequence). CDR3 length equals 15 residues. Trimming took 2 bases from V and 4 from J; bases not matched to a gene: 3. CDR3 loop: CASSLSAGGTGELFF. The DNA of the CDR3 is TGTGCCAGCAGCTTAAGTGCGGGGGGCACCGGGGAGCTGTTTTTT.

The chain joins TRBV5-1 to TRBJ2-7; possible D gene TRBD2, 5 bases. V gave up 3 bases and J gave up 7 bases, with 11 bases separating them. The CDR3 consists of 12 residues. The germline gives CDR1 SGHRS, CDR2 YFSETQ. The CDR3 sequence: CASSSDWREQYF. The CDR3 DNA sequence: TGCGCCAGCAGCTCGGACTGGCGGGAGCAGTACTTC.

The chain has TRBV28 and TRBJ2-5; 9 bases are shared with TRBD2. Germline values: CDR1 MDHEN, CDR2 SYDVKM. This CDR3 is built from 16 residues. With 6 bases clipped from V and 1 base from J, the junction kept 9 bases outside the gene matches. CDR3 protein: CASSFHQTSGQETQYF. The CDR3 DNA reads TGTGCCAGCAGCTTCCACCAGACTAGCGGCCAAGAGACCCAGTACTTC.

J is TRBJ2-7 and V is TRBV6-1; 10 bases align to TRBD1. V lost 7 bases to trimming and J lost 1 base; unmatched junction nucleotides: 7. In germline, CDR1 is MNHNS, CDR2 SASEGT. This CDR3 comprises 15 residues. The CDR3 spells CASNPPGQGSYEQYF. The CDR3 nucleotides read TGTGCCAGCAATCCCCCGGGACAGGGGTCCTACGAGCAGTACTTC.

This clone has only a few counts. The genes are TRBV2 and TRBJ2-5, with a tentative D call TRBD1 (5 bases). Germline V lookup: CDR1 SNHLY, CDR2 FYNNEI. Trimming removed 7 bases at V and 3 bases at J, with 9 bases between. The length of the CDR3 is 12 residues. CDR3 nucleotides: TGTGCCAGCACTGGGGCAGAAGAGACCCAGTACTTC. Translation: CASTGAEETQYF.

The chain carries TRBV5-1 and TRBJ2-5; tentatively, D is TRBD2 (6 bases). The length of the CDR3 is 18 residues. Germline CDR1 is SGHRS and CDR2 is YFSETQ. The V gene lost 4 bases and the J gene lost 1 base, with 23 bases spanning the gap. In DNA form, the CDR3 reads TGCGCCAGCAGCCCGTCCTGGGCGGGGCCCAAGGGCCAAGAGACCCAGTACTTC. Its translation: CASSPSWAGPKGQETQYF.

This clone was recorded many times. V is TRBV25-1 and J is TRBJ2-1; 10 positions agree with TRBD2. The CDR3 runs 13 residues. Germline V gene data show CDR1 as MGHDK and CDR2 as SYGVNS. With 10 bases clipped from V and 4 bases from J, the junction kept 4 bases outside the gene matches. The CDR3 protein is CAMEREGYNEQFF. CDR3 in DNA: TGTGCCATGGAGCGGGAGGGTTACAATGAGCAGTTCTTC.

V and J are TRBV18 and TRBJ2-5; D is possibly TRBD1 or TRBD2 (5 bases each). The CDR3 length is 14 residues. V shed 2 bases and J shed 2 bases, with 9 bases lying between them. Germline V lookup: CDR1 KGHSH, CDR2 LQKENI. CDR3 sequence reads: CASSPGREQETQYF. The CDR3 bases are TGTGCCAGCTCACCAGGCAGGGAGCAAGAGACCCAGTACTTC.

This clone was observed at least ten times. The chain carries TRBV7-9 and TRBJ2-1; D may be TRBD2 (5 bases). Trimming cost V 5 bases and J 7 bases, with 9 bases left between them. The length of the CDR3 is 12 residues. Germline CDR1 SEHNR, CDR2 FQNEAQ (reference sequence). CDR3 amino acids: CASSRESNEQFF. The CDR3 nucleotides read TGTGCCAGCAGCCGGGAATCGAATGAGCAGTTCTTC.

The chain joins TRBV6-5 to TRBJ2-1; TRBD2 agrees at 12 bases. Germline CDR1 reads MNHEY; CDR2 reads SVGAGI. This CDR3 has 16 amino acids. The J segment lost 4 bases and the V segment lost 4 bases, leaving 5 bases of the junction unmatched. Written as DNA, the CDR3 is TGTGCCAGCAGTTCATTCGGACTAGCGGGATACAATGAGCAGTTCTTC. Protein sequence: CASSSFGLAGYNEQFF.

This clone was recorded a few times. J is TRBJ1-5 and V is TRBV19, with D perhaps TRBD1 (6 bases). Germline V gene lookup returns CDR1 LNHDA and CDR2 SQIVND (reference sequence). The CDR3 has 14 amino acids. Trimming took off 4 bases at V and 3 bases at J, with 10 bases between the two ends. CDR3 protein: CASSNGQFNQPQHF. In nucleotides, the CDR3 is TGTGCCAGTAGTAATGGACAGTTCAATCAGCCCCAGCATTTT.

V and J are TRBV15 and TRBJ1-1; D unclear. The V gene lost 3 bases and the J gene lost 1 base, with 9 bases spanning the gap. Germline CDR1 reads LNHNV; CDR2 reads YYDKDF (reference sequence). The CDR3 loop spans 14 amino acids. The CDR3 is CATSSRPPNTEAFF. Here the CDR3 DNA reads TGTGCCACCAGCAGTCGACCGCCGAACACTGAAGCTTTCTTT.

The chain's CDR3 is CASSRTGGELFF. CDR3 coding DNA: TGTGCCAGCAGTCGGACAGGCGGGGAGCTGTTTTTT. This chain uses TRBV2 with TRBJ2-2; 7 bases map to TRBD1. This CDR3 contains 12 residues. Unmatched junction bases numbered 1, after V lost 5 bases and J lost 7 bases. Germline V gene data show CDR1 as SNHLY and CDR2 as FYNNEI.

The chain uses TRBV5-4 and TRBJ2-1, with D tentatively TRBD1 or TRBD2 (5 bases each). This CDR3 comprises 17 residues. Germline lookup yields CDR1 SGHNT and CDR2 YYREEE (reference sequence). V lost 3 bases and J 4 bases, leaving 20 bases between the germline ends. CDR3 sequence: CASSSARGSGAYNEQFF. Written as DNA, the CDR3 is TGTGCCAGCAGCTCCGCGAGGGGCAGCGGAGCGTACAATGAGCAGTTCTTC. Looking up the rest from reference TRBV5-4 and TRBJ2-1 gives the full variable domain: ETGVTQSPTHLIKTRGQQVTLRCSSQSGHNTVSWYQQALGQGPQFIFQYYREEENGRGNFPPRFSGLQFPNYSSELNVNALELDDSALYLCASSSARGSGAYNEQFFGPGTRLTVL.

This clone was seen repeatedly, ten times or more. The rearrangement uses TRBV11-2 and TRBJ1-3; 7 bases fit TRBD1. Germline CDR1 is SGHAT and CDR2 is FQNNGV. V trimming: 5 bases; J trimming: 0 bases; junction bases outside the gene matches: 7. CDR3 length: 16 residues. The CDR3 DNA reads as TGTGCCAGCAGCCCTGCTCAGGGGGGCTCTGGAAACACCATATATTTT. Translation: CASSPAQGGSGNTIYF.

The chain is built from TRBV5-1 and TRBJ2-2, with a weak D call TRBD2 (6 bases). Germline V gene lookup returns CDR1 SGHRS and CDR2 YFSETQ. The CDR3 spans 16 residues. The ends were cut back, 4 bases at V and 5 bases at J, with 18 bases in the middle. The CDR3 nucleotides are TGCGCCAGCAGCCGATTGACTAGTACGTTGACCGGGGAGCTGTTTTTT. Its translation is CASSRLTSTLTGELFF.

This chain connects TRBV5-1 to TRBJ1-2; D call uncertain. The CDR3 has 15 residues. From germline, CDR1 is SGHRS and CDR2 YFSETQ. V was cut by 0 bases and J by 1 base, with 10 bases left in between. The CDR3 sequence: CASSLALPRNYGYTF. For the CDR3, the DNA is TGCGCCAGCAGCTTGGCCCTACCCCGTAACTATGGCTACACCTTC. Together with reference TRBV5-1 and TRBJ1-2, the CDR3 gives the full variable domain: KAGVTQTPRYLIKTRGQQVTLSCSPISGHRSVSWYQQTPGQGLQFLFEYFSETQRNKGNFPGRFSGRQFSNSRSEMNVSTLELGDSALYLCASSLALPRNYGYTFGSGTRLTVV.

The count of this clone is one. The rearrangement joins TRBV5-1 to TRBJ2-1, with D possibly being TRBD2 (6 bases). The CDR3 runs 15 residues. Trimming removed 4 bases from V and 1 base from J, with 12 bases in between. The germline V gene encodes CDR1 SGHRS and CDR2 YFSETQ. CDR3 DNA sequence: TGCGCCAGCAGCCCGCTTGGGGGGTCCTACAATGAGCAGTTCTTC. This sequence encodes CASSPLGGSYNEQFF.

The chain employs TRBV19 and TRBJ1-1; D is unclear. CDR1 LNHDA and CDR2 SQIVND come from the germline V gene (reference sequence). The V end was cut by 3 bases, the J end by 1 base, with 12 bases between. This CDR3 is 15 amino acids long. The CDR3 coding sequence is TGTGCCAGTAGTATCTCCCTGGGGAAGAACACTGAAGCTTTCTTT. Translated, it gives CASSISLGKNTEAFF.

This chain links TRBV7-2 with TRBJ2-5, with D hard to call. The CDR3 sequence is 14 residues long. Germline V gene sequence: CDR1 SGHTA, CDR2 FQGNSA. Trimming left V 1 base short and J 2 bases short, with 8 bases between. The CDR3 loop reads CASSLGQAQETQYF. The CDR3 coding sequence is TGTGCCAGCAGCTTAGGGCAGGCTCAAGAGACCCAGTACTTC.

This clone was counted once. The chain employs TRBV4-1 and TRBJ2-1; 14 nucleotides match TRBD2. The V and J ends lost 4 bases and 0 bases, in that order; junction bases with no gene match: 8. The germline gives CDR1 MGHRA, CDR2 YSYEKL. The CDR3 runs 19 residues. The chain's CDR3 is CASSPGLAGARSSYNEQFF. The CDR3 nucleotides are TGCGCCAGCAGCCCGGGACTAGCGGGAGCAAGGAGCTCCTACAATGAGCAGTTCTTC.